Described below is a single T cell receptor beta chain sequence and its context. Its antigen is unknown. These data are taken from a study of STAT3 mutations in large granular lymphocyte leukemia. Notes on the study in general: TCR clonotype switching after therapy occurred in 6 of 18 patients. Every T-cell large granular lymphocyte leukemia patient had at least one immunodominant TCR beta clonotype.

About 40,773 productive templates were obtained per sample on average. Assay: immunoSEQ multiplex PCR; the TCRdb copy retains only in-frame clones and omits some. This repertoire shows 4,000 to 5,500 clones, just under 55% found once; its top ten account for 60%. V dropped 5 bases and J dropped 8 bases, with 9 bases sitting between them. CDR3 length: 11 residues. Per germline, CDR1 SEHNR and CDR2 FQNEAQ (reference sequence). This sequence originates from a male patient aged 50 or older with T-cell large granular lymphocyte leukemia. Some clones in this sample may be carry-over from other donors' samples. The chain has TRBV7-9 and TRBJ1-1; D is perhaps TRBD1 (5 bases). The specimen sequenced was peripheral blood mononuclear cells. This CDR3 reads CASSPRGEAFF. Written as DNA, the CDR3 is TGTGCCAGCAGCCCTCGGGGGGAAGCTTTCTTT.